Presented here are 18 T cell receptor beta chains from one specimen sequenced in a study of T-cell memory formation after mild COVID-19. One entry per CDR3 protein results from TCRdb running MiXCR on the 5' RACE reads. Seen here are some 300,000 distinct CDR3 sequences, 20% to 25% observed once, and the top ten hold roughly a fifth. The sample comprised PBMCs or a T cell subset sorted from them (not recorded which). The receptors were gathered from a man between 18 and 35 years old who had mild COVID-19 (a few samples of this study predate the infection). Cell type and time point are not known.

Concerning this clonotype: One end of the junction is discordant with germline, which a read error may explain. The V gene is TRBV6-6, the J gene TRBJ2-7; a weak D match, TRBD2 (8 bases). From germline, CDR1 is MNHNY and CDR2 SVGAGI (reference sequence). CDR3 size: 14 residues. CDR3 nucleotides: TGTGACAGCAGCCGGGAGGGGGCTTCCTACGAGCAGTACTTC. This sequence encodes CDSSREGASYEQYF.

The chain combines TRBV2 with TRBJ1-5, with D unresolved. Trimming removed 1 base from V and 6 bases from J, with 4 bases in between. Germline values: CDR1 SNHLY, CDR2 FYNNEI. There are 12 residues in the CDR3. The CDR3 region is CASSEELQPQHF. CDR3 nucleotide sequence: TGTGCCAGCAGTGAAGAGCTTCAGCCCCAGCATTTT.

The CDR3, as DNA: TGTGCCAGCAGCGGGAGGGACCTCCTGAACACTGAAGCTTTCTTT. This codes for CASSGRDLLNTEAFF. V usage is TRBV7-2 and J usage is TRBJ1-1, with TRBD1 as a possible D gene (5 bases). V lost 5 bases, J lost 0 bases, and 13 bases lay in between. The germline V gene encodes CDR1 SGHTA and CDR2 FQGNSA. The length of the CDR3 is 15 residues.

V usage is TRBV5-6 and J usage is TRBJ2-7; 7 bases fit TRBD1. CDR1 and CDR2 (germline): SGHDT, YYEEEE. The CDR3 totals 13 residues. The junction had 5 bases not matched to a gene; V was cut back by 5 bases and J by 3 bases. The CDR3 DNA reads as TGTGCCAGCAGGGGACAGAGTAACTACGAGCAGTACTTC. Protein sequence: CASRGQSNYEQYF.

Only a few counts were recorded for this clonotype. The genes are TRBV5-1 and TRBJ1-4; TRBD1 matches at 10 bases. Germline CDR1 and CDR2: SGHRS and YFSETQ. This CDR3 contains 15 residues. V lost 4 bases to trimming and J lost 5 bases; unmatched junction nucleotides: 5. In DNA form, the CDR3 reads TGCGCCAGCAGCGCGCGGGGACAGGGGAATGAAAAACTGTTTTTT. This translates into CASSARGQGNEKLFF.

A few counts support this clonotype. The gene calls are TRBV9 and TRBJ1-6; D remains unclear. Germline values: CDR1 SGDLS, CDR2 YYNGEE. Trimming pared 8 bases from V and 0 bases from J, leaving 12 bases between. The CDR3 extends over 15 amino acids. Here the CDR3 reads CASGEGRSYNSPLHF. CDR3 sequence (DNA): TGTGCCAGTGGAGAAGGTCGCTCCTATAATTCACCCCTCCACTTT.

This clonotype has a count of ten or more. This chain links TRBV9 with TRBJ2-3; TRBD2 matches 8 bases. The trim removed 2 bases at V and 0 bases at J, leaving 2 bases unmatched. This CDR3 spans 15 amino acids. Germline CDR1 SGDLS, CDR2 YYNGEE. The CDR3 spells CASSVVAGSTDTQYF. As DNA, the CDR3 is TGTGCCAGCAGCGTGGTAGCGGGGAGCACAGATACGCAGTATTTT.

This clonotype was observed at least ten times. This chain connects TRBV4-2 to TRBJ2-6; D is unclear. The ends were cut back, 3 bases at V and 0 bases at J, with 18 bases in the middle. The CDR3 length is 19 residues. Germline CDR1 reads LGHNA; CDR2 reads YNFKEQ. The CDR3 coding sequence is TGTGCCAGCAGCCAGGCTAGACCTGGTCGGGCCTCTGGGGCCAACGTCCTGACTTTC. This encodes CASSQARPGRASGANVLTF.

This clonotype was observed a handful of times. This CDR3 reads CASSYARGYTF. CDR3 DNA sequence: TGTGCCAGCAGTTATGCGAGAGGCTACACCTTC. The chain has TRBV12-3 or TRBV12-4 and TRBJ1-2; D not resolved. This CDR3 comprises 11 residues. V lost 4 bases, J lost 8 bases, and 8 bases lay in between.

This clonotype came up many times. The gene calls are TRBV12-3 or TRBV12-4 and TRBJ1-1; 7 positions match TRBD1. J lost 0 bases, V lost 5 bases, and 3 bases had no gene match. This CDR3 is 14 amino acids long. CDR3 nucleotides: TGTGCCAGCAGTCTGACAGGGTTGAACACTGAAGCTTTCTTT. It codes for CASSLTGLNTEAFF.

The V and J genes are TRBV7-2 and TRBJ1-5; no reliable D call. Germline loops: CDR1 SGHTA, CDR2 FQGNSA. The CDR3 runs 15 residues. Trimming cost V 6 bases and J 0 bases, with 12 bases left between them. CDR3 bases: TGTGCCAGCAGATGGGGAGTTAGTAGCAATCAGCCCCAGCATTTT. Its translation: CASRWGVSSNQPQHF.

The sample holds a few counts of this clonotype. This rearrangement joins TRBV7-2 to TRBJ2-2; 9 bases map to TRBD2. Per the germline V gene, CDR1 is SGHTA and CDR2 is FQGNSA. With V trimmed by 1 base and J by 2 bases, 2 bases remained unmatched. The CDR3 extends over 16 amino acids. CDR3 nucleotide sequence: TGTGCCAGCAGCTTAGGACTAGCGGTCAACACCGGGGAGCTGTTTTTT. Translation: CASSLGLAVNTGELFF.

The CDR3 sequence is CSVAPSTGALGYTF. The CDR3 DNA sequence: TGCAGCGTTGCCCCGTCGACAGGGGCTCTTGGCTACACCTTC. The rearrangement joins TRBV29-1 to TRBJ1-2; 8 nucleotides line up with TRBD1. From germline, CDR1 is SQVTM and CDR2 ANQGSEA. This CDR3 contains 14 residues. Trimming took 4 bases from V and 7 from J; bases not matched to a gene: 11.

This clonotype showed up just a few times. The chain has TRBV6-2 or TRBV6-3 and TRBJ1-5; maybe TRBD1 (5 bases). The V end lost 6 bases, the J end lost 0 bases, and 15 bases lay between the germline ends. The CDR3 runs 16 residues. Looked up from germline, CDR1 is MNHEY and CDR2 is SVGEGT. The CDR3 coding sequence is TGTGCCAGCAGCTTTTCTTTTGGGGGTAGCAATCAGCCCCAGCATTTT. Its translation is CASSFSFGGSNQPQHF.

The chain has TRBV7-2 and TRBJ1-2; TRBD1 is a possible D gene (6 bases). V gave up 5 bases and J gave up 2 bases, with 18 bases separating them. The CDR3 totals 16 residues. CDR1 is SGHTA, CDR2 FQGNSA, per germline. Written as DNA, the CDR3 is TGTGCCAGCAGCCATACCCGGGACACTGTCAACTATGGCTACACCTTC. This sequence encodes CASSHTRDTVNYGYTF. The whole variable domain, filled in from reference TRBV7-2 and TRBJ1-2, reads GAGVSQSPSNKVTEKGKDVELRCDPISGHTALYWYRQSLGQGLEFLIYFQGNSAPDKSGLPSDRFSAERTGGSVSTLTIQRTQQEDSAVYLCASSHTRDTVNYGYTFGSGTRLTVV.

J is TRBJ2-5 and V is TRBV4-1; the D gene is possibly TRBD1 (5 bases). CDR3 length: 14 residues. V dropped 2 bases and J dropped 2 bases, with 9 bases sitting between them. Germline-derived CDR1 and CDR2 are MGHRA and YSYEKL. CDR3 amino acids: CASSQTQGQETQYF. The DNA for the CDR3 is TGCGCCAGCAGCCAAACCCAGGGACAAGAGACCCAGTACTTC.

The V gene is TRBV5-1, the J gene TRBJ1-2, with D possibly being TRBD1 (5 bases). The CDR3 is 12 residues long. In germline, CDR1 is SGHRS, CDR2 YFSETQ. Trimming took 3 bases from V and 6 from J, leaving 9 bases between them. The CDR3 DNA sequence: TGCGCCAGCAGCTCGACAGCACATGGCTACACCTTC. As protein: CASSSTAHGYTF.

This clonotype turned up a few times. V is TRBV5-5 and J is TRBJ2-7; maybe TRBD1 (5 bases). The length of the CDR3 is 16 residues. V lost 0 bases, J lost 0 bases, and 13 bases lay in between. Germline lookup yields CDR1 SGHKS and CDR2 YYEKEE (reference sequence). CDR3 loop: CASSLADRSYSYEQYF. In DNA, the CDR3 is TGTGCCAGCAGCTTGGCTGACAGAAGCTACTCCTACGAGCAGTACTTC.